These 16 T cell receptor beta chains were all obtained from the same sample, sequenced in a study of shared clonotypes between healthy human individuals. The protocol was immunoSEQ multiplex PCR, while the TCRdb copy is restricted to in-frame clones and leaves out a portion. The sample records about 1 million clones, more than 60% being singletons. What was sequenced was memory CD4+ T cells sorted from blood. Stated subset: CD45RA-negative fraction. The receptors shown here come from a man aged 18 to 29 in good health.

This clone was recorded a few times. This same CDR3 is encoded by further DNA sequences in the sample. The V call is TRBV7-2, the J call TRBJ2-1; the match to TRBD2 covers 9 bases. CDR1 and CDR2 from the germline V gene are SGHTA and FQGNSA. V was pared by 5 bases and J by 6 bases, with 5 bases of the junction left unmatched. The CDR3 covers 14 residues. The CDR3 loop reads CASSPGLAINEQFF. As DNA, the CDR3 is TGTGCCAGCAGCCCGGGACTAGCCATCAATGAGCAGTTCTTC.

The table lists this clone with a few counts. This chain joins TRBV6-1 and TRBJ2-3, with D possibly matching TRBD1 (6 bases). Germline CDR1 is MNHNS and CDR2 is SASEGT. This CDR3 has 16 amino acids. Trimming stripped 1 base from V and 2 bases from J, with 13 bases between. The CDR3 nucleotides read TGTGCCAGCAGTGAAGTGGGGGACACTCACACAGATACGCAGTATTTT. Translation: CASSEVGDTHTDTQYF.

The chain joins TRBV6-5 to TRBJ2-7; no clear D gene. With 6 bases removed from V and 7 bases from J, the gap between germline ends came to 16 bases. Germline loops: CDR1 MNHEY, CDR2 SVGAGI. The CDR3 sequence is 13 residues long. Here the CDR3 DNA reads TGTGCCAGCAGCCGATCTGAGGACGCGGAGCAGTACTTC. Translating it yields CASSRSEDAEQYF.

This sequence joins TRBV19 and TRBJ2-5; 8 bases line up with TRBD2. Losses at the gene ends were 7 bases for V and 4 bases for J; bases not matched to a gene: 11. The CDR3 loop spans 15 amino acids. The germline CDR1 and CDR2 sequences are LNHDA and SQIVND (reference sequence). CDR3 nucleotide sequence: TGTGCCAGTATGGGCAGCGGGAGACGGGGAGAGACCCAGTACTTC. This codes for CASMGSGRRGETQYF.

The chain combines TRBV2 with TRBJ1-4; no clear D. The ends were cut back, 8 bases at V and 8 bases at J, with 12 bases in the middle. Germline loops: CDR1 SNHLY, CDR2 FYNNEI. This CDR3 is 12 amino acids long. The CDR3 DNA sequence: TGTGCCAGCTTTAGGGCGGGAGAAAAACTGTTTTTT. Amino acids: CASFRAGEKLFF. The whole variable domain, filled in from reference TRBV2 and TRBJ1-4, reads EPEVTQTPSHQVTQMGQEVILRCVPISNHLYFYWYRQILGQKVEFLVSFYNNEISEKSEIFDDQFSVERPDGSNFTLKIRSTKLEDSAMYFCASFRAGEKLFFGSGTQLSVL.

The rearrangement joins TRBV2 to TRBJ1-2; no firm D call. The V gene lost 8 bases and the J gene lost 8 bases, with 15 bases spanning the gap. The CDR3 has 12 residues. Germline V gene lookup returns CDR1 SNHLY and CDR2 FYNNEI. In nucleotides, the CDR3 is TGTGCCAGCTCAATAGTCTCCGCCGGCTACACCTTC. Encoded protein: CASSIVSAGYTF. Filled out from reference TRBV2 and TRBJ1-2, the complete variable domain reads EPEVTQTPSHQVTQMGQEVILRCVPISNHLYFYWYRQILGQKVEFLVSFYNNEISEKSEIFDDQFSVERPDGSNFTLKIRSTKLEDSAMYFCASSIVSAGYTFGSGTRLTVV.

This clone was recorded once. The V call is TRBV19, the J call TRBJ1-2, with D possibly being TRBD1 (5 bases). The CDR3 runs 14 residues. Trimming cost V 8 bases and J 6 bases, with 19 bases left between them. Germline V gives CDR1 LNHDA, CDR2 SQIVND (reference sequence). The CDR3 region has the DNA TGTGCCAGTCACACCGGGACTCCTCGAAATGGCTACACCTTC. Protein: CASHTGTPRNGYTF. The whole variable domain, remainder taken from reference TRBV19 and TRBJ1-2, is DGGITQSPKYLFRKEGQNVTLSCEQNLNHDAMYWYRQDPGQGLRLIYYSQIVNDFQKGDIAEGYSVSREKKESFPLTVTSAQKNPTAFYLCASHTGTPRNGYTFGSGTRLTVV.

This rearrangement joins TRBV5-4 to TRBJ2-7, with D perhaps TRBD1 (6 bases). The CDR3 loop spans 14 amino acids. The germline CDR1 and CDR2 sequences are SGHNT and YYREEE (reference sequence). Trimming stripped 4 bases from V and 1 base from J, with 12 bases between. CDR3 amino acids: CASSRTADSYEQYF. CDR3 DNA: TGTGCCAGCAGCCGGACAGCTGATTCCTACGAGCAGTACTTC.

J is TRBJ2-7 and V is TRBV2; D is perhaps TRBD2 (5 bases). Germline V CDR1 and CDR2: SNHLY, FYNNEI. This CDR3 is 13 amino acids long. V was clipped by 10 bases and J by 1 base, with 14 bases between them. The CDR3 DNA reads as TGTGCCATCACGAGTCGGGAATCCTACGAGCAGTACTTC. The encoded protein is CAITSRESYEQYF.

V and J are TRBV25-1 and TRBJ2-1, with 7 nucleotides matching TRBD1. The CDR3 is 15 residues long. Germline CDR1 and CDR2: MGHDK and SYGVNS. The V and J ends lost 2 bases and 6 bases, in that order; junction bases with no gene match: 7. CDR3 in DNA: TGTGCCAGCAGTGAAGAGAGACAGGGTGGCAATGAGCAGTTCTTC. It codes for CASSEERQGGNEQFF.

The chain couples TRBV27 to TRBJ2-7; 9 bases match TRBD1. Germline V lookup: CDR1 MNHEY, CDR2 SMNVEV (reference sequence). V shed 5 bases, J shed 3 bases, and the junction held 5 bases outside the gene matches. The CDR3 is made up of 14 amino acids. The CDR3 DNA reads TGTGCCAGCAGTCCCCGGGACAGGGTCTACGAGCAGTACTTC. Amino acid sequence: CASSPRDRVYEQYF.

The count of this clone is one. This sequence joins TRBV14 and TRBJ1-1; no clear D. V gave up 4 bases and J gave up 0 bases, with 6 bases separating them. There are 13 residues in the CDR3. Germline V gene sequence: CDR1 SGHDN, CDR2 FVKESK. The CDR3 DNA reads TGTGCCAGCAGCCGTACAGTGAACACTGAAGCTTTCTTT. Its translation is CASSRTVNTEAFF.

The gene calls are TRBV9 and TRBJ2-7; TRBD2 matches 7 bases. CDR3 length: 14 amino acids. V was clipped by 4 bases and J by 4 bases; unmatched bases: 8. Per the germline V gene, CDR1 is SGDLS and CDR2 is YYNGEE. The CDR3 here is CASSPRREGYEQYF. CDR3 DNA: TGTGCCAGCAGCCCCAGGAGGGAGGGATACGAGCAGTACTTC.

This clone has more than one count but fewer than ten. The V call is TRBV4-2, the J call TRBJ2-2; 11 bases map to TRBD2. The CDR3 is 19 amino acids. V was pared by 0 bases and J by 1 base, with 7 bases of the junction left unmatched. Germline CDR1 reads LGHNA; CDR2 reads YNFKEQ. CDR3 amino acids: CASSQDVTSGNRNTGELFF. The DNA of the CDR3 is TGTGCCAGCAGCCAAGATGTGACTAGCGGGAATCGGAACACCGGGGAGCTGTTTTTT.

In its sample, this clone was seen once. This chain links TRBV18 with TRBJ1-6; 7 bases line up with TRBD1. CDR1 and CDR2 (germline): KGHSH, LQKENI. Trimming took 3 bases from V and 6 from J; bases not matched to a gene: 5. The CDR3 spans 15 residues. CDR3 in DNA: TGTGCCAGCTCACCCCAGACAGGGAGTAATTCACCCCTCCACTTT. This codes for CASSPQTGSNSPLHF.

The chain recombines TRBV11-2 with TRBJ2-1; unclear D gene. V lost 5 bases and J 5 bases, leaving 13 bases between the germline ends. Germline CDR1 SGHAT, CDR2 FQNNGV. The CDR3 runs to 14 residues. The CDR3 DNA follows: TGTGCCAGCAGCCGGTGGGTCTACGACAATGAGCAGTTCTTC. Encoded protein: CASSRWVYDNEQFF. Together with reference TRBV11-2 and TRBJ2-1, the CDR3 gives the full variable domain: EAGVAQSPRYKIIEKRQSVAFWCNPISGHATLYWYQQILGQGPKLLIQFQNNGVVDDSQLPKDRFSAERLKGVDSTLKIQPAKLEDSAVYLCASSRWVYDNEQFFGPGTRLTVL.